The rows below give T cell receptor beta chains drawn from one sample of a study of OX40 agonist ivuxolimab in advanced cancers. The protocol was immunoSEQ multiplex PCR, while the TCRdb copy is restricted to in-frame clones and leaves out a portion. The profile shows under 25,000 clones, roughly four fifths of them singletons. The sequencing used CD4+ or CD8+ T cells sorted from blood, collected in a trial of the OX40 agonist ivuxolimab. The receptor source for this set is an adult with an advanced solid tumor such as melanoma, head and neck, liver or kidney cancer. CDR3s include the opening cysteine and the closing phenylalanine or tryptophan. The order of the fields is CDR3 length, D gene, J gene, V gene, clone size, CDR3 DNA, CDR3 protein. A D gene is named only where the DNA matches it firmly. Clone size, where shown, is once, few, many, or a class for clones that have expanded.

CDR3 length: 11
D gene: .
J gene: TRBJ2-7
V gene: TRBV20-1
clone size: .
CDR3 DNA: TGCAGTGCGCCCGGAGGTTACGAGCAGTACTTC
CDR3 protein: CSAPGGYEQYF

CDR3 length: 13
D gene: TRBD1
J gene: TRBJ2-2
V gene: TRBV4-2
clone size: .
CDR3 DNA: TGTGCCAGCAGCCCAGGGGGAGCCGGGGAGCTGTTTTTT
CDR3 protein: CASSPGGAGELFF

CDR3 length: 14
D gene: .
J gene: TRBJ2-7
V gene: TRBV28
clone size: .
CDR3 DNA: TGTGCCAGCAGTTTAGCGCGACCCTCCTACGAGCAGTACTTC
CDR3 protein: CASSLARPSYEQYF

CDR3 length: 12
D gene: .
J gene: TRBJ1-5
V gene: TRBV28
clone size: few
CDR3 DNA: TGTGCCGTCAGGGCGCTGGGACAGCCCCAGCATTTT
CDR3 protein: CAVRALGQPQHF

CDR3 length: 13
D gene: TRBD1
J gene: TRBJ2-7
V gene: TRBV6-5
clone size: .
CDR3 DNA: TGTGCCAGCCGGACAGGGGATTCCTACGAGCAGTACTTC
CDR3 protein: CASRTGDSYEQYF

CDR3 length: 15
D gene: .
J gene: TRBJ2-5
V gene: TRBV28
clone size: .
CDR3 DNA: TGTGCCAGCAGTTTAGGGGGGAAGTACCAAGAGACCCAGTACTTC
CDR3 protein: CASSLGGKYQETQYF

CDR3 length: 12
D gene: .
J gene: TRBJ1-5
V gene: TRBV28
clone size: .
CDR3 DNA: TGTGCCAGCAGTTTATCGGGTCAGCCCCAGCATTTT
CDR3 protein: CASSLSGQPQHF

CDR3 length: 12
D gene: .
J gene: TRBJ1-3
V gene: TRBV28
clone size: .
CDR3 DNA: TGTGCCAGCAGGACAGCTGGAAACACCATATATTTT
CDR3 protein: CASRTAGNTIYF

CDR3 length: 13
D gene: .
J gene: TRBJ2-2
V gene: TRBV28
clone size: .
CDR3 DNA: TGTGCCAGCAGTTTACAGATCACCGGGGAGCTGTTTTTT
CDR3 protein: CASSLQITGELFF

CDR3 length: 13
D gene: TRBD1
J gene: TRBJ1-5
V gene: TRBV6-6
clone size: .
CDR3 DNA: TGTGCCAGCAGCATGGGGCAGGGGGTCTACAGGGGTTTT
CDR3 protein: CASSMGQGVYRGF

CDR3 length: 18
D gene: TRBD1
J gene: TRBJ1-4
V gene: TRBV25-1
clone size: .
CDR3 DNA: TGTGCCAGCAGTGAACCGGGACAGGGACTAATAATGAATGAAAAACTGTTTTTT
CDR3 protein: CASSEPGQGLIMNEKLFF

CDR3 length: 16
D gene: TRBD1
J gene: TRBJ2-1
V gene: TRBV11-2
clone size: .
CDR3 DNA: TGTGCCAGCAGCGCGAGACAGGGGATAATTAGCAATGAGCAGTTCTTC
CDR3 protein: CASSARQGIISNEQFF

CDR3 length: 15
D gene: .
J gene: TRBJ2-7
V gene: TRBV4-2
clone size: .
CDR3 DNA: TGTGCCAGCAGCCAAGGGGTCGCGGGGATCTACGAGCAGTACTTC
CDR3 protein: CASSQGVAGIYEQYF

CDR3 length: 15
D gene: .
J gene: TRBJ2-5
V gene: TRBV19
clone size: .
CDR3 DNA: TGTGCCAGTAGTCAGGGGGGCCGACAGACAGAGACCCAGTACTTC
CDR3 protein: CASSQGGRQTETQYF

CDR3 length: 13
D gene: .
J gene: TRBJ1-2
V gene: TRBV12-1
clone size: .
CDR3 DNA: TGTGCCAGCAGTCCGCCGGGGGGGTATGGCTACACCTTC
CDR3 protein: CASSPPGGYGYTF

CDR3 length: 15
D gene: TRBD1
J gene: TRBJ1-2
V gene: TRBV19
clone size: .
CDR3 DNA: TGTGCCAGTAGTATAGACCGGACAGGCCTCTATGGCTACACCTTC
CDR3 protein: CASSIDRTGLYGYTF

CDR3 length: 16
D gene: TRBD1
J gene: TRBJ1-1
V gene: TRBV19
clone size: few
CDR3 DNA: TGTGCCAGTAGCACCGGGACAGGAACTCCGAACACTGAAGCTTTCTTT
CDR3 protein: CASSTGTGTPNTEAFF

CDR3 length: 14
D gene: TRBD2
J gene: TRBJ2-1
V gene: TRBV10-3
clone size: .
CDR3 DNA: TGTGCCTCCAAACCGGGACTAGCGACAAATGAGCAGTTCTTC
CDR3 protein: CASKPGLATNEQFF

CDR3 length: 13
D gene: .
J gene: TRBJ1-1
V gene: TRBV19
clone size: .
CDR3 DNA: TGTGCCAGTAGTTTAAACCTCAGGGGTGAAGCTTTCTTT
CDR3 protein: CASSLNLRGEAFF

CDR3 length: 15
D gene: .
J gene: TRBJ2-1
V gene: TRBV5-1
clone size: .
CDR3 DNA: TGCGCCAGCAGCCAAGGGGGTGTCACGCACAATGAGCAGTTCTTC
CDR3 protein: CASSQGGVTHNEQFF

CDR3 length: 13
D gene: TRBD1
J gene: TRBJ1-1
V gene: TRBV18
clone size: .
CDR3 DNA: TGTGCCAGCTCACCGGGGACAGGCACTGAAGCTTTCTTT
CDR3 protein: CASSPGTGTEAFF

CDR3 length: 20
D gene: .
J gene: TRBJ2-7
V gene: TRBV19
clone size: once
CDR3 DNA: TGTGCCAGTAGTATACACCCCAGTAGCATCCGTACACGACCTTCCTACGAGCAGTACTTC
CDR3 protein: CASSIHPSSIRTRPSYEQYF

CDR3 length: 14
D gene: .
J gene: TRBJ1-1
V gene: TRBV7-8
clone size: once
CDR3 DNA: TGTGCCAGCAGCTCGCTCGAGGGGGGGACTGAAGCTTTCTTT
CDR3 protein: CASSSLEGGTEAFF

CDR3 length: 12
D gene: .
J gene: TRBJ2-4
V gene: TRBV7-3
clone size: .
CDR3 DNA: TGTGCCAGCAGTCCCGGCGGAAACATTCAGTACTTC
CDR3 protein: CASSPGGNIQYF

CDR3 length: 14
D gene: .
J gene: TRBJ2-3
V gene: TRBV14
clone size: .
CDR3 DNA: TGTGCCAGCAGCCGCCAGCTTAGCACAGATACGCAGTATTTT
CDR3 protein: CASSRQLSTDTQYF

CDR3 length: 14
D gene: TRBD1
J gene: TRBJ2-7
V gene: TRBV28
clone size: .
CDR3 DNA: TGTGCCAGCAGTATGGGACAGTCGTCCTACGAGCAGTACTTC
CDR3 protein: CASSMGQSSYEQYF

CDR3 length: 15
D gene: TRBD1
J gene: TRBJ1-1
V gene: TRBV19
clone size: .
CDR3 DNA: TGTGCCAGTAGTGGCCGGGACAGGATGAACACTGAAGCTTTCTTT
CDR3 protein: CASSGRDRMNTEAFF

CDR3 length: 17
D gene: .
J gene: TRBJ2-5
V gene: TRBV4-2
clone size: once
CDR3 DNA: TGTGCCAGCAGCCAGGCCACGGGGGGCAGGGGGCAAGAGACCCAGTACTTC
CDR3 protein: CASSQATGGRGQETQYF

CDR3 length: 13
D gene: .
J gene: TRBJ2-1
V gene: TRBV27
clone size: .
CDR3 DNA: TGTGCCAGCAGTTTATGGGGACCCAATGAGCAGTTCTTC
CDR3 protein: CASSLWGPNEQFF

CDR3 length: 17
D gene: .
J gene: TRBJ1-3
V gene: TRBV5-6
clone size: .
CDR3 DNA: TGTGCCAGCAGCTACCGGGACGGGGGGATAAGAGGTAACACCATATATTTT
CDR3 protein: CASSYRDGGIRGNTIYF

CDR3 length: 11
D gene: .
J gene: TRBJ2-5
V gene: TRBV28
clone size: .
CDR3 DNA: TGTGCCAGTCTTGGGCAAGAGACCCAGTACTTC
CDR3 protein: CASLGQETQYF

CDR3 length: 14
D gene: .
J gene: TRBJ2-7
V gene: TRBV2
clone size: .
CDR3 DNA: TGTGCCAGCAGTGAGCAGGGGTCCTCCTACGAGCAGTACTTC
CDR3 protein: CASSEQGSSYEQYF

CDR3 length: 12
D gene: TRBD2
J gene: TRBJ2-7
V gene: TRBV28
clone size: .
CDR3 DNA: TGTGCCAGTACTAGCGGACCCTACGAGCAGTACTTC
CDR3 protein: CASTSGPYEQYF

CDR3 length: 17
D gene: TRBD2
J gene: TRBJ2-1
V gene: TRBV7-9
clone size: .
CDR3 DNA: TGTGCCAGCAGCCCGATCCCAACTAGCGGGATCTACAATGAGCAGTTCTTC
CDR3 protein: CASSPIPTSGIYNEQFF

CDR3 length: 15
D gene: TRBD2
J gene: TRBJ2-7
V gene: TRBV5-1
clone size: .
CDR3 DNA: TGCGCCAGCAGCTTGGGGGGACTAGCGGGAGACGAGCAGTACTTC
CDR3 protein: CASSLGGLAGDEQYF

CDR3 length: 15
D gene: TRBD1
J gene: TRBJ2-7
V gene: TRBV27
clone size: .
CDR3 DNA: TGTGCCAGCAGTTCGGACAGGGTAATCTCCTACGAGCAGTACTTC
CDR3 protein: CASSSDRVISYEQYF

CDR3 length: 17
D gene: TRBD1
J gene: TRBJ2-1
V gene: TRBV19
clone size: few
CDR3 DNA: TGTGCCAGTAGTGTCTTAACAGGGGATAGTTCCTACAATGAGCAGTTCTTC
CDR3 protein: CASSVLTGDSSYNEQFF

CDR3 length: 14
D gene: .
J gene: TRBJ2-5
V gene: TRBV7-8
clone size: .
CDR3 DNA: TGTGCCAGCAGCTCGTCAGGCTGGGGGGAGACCCAGTACTTC
CDR3 protein: CASSSSGWGETQYF

CDR3 length: 16
D gene: TRBD1
J gene: TRBJ2-7
V gene: TRBV4-2
clone size: .
CDR3 DNA: TGTGCCAGCAGCCAAGATTTGAGGGGGCCCCCCTACGAGCAGTACTTC
CDR3 protein: CASSQDLRGPPYEQYF

CDR3 length: 18
D gene: TRBD2
J gene: TRBJ2-1
V gene: TRBV2
clone size: few
CDR3 DNA: TGTGCCAGCAGTGAAGCGCCCCTGGGACTAGCAGCAAACAATGAGCAGTTCTTC
CDR3 protein: CASSEAPLGLAANNEQFF

CDR3 length: 14
D gene: TRBD1
J gene: TRBJ1-2
V gene: TRBV7-6
clone size: .
CDR3 DNA: TGTGCCAGCAGCCCGGGACAGGGATTCTATGGCTACACCTTC
CDR3 protein: CASSPGQGFYGYTF

CDR3 length: 13
D gene: .
J gene: TRBJ1-1
V gene: TRBV18
clone size: .
CDR3 DNA: TGTGCCAGCTCGGAAGGGACTGGCACTGAAGCTTTCTTT
CDR3 protein: CASSEGTGTEAFF

CDR3 length: 14
D gene: TRBD2
J gene: TRBJ2-3
V gene: TRBV7-8
clone size: .
CDR3 DNA: TGTGCCAGCAGCTTTAGCGGGATCACAGATACGCAGTATTTT
CDR3 protein: CASSFSGITDTQYF

CDR3 length: 12
D gene: .
J gene: TRBJ2-1
V gene: TRBV19
clone size: few
CDR3 DNA: TGTGCCAGTAGTATAGTCCGGGGGGAGCAGTTCTTC
CDR3 protein: CASSIVRGEQFF

CDR3 length: 13
D gene: .
J gene: TRBJ2-7
V gene: TRBV5-2
clone size: .
CDR3 DNA: TGTGCCAGCAGCCAAGATCGACGGGGCGAGCAGTACTTC
CDR3 protein: CASSQDRRGEQYF

CDR3 length: 16
D gene: .
J gene: TRBJ1-6
V gene: TRBV15
clone size: .
CDR3 DNA: TGTGCCACCAGCAGAGATCGTGCAGGGTTGAATTCACCCCTCCACTTT
CDR3 protein: CATSRDRAGLNSPLHF